Listed below are T cell receptor beta chains from one sample, sequenced in a study of OX40 agonist ivuxolimab in advanced cancers. Profiling relied on immunoSEQ multiplex PCR, and the TCRdb table lists in-frame clones only, not all of them. The repertoire includes tens of thousands of clones, roughly 84% of them detected once, and nearly 4.5% sits in the top ten. The sequenced sample was CD4+ or CD8+ T cells sorted from blood, obtained in a trial of the OX40 agonist ivuxolimab. Receptors were obtained from an adult with an advanced solid tumor such as melanoma, head and neck, liver or kidney cancer. Both conserved end residues are part of each CDR3. The order of the fields is CDR3 DNA, CDR3 protein, CDR3 length, clone size, J gene, V gene, D gene. A D gene is named only where the DNA matches it firmly. Expanded clones are given a class, and other clones once, few, many or no size at all.

CDR3 DNA: TGTGCCAGCTCACCTATTGGGGGCACTGAAGCTTTCTTT; CDR3 protein: CASSPIGGTEAFF; CDR3 length: 13; clone size: .; J gene: TRBJ1-1; V gene: TRBV18; D gene: .
CDR3 DNA: TGTGCCAGCAGCCTGGGACTAGCGGGTAACAATGAGCAGTTCTTC; CDR3 protein: CASSLGLAGNNEQFF; CDR3 length: 15; clone size: few; J gene: TRBJ2-1; V gene: TRBV7-9; D gene: TRBD2
CDR3 DNA: TGTGCCAGCAGCAGGGGTAATGAAAAACTGTTTTTT; CDR3 protein: CASSRGNEKLFF; CDR3 length: 12; clone size: .; J gene: TRBJ1-4; V gene: TRBV7-9; D gene: .
CDR3 DNA: TGTGCCAGCAGCTTAGGGGCAGGGGGTCTGGGTTGGCAGTACTTC; CDR3 protein: CASSLGAGGLGWQYF; CDR3 length: 15; clone size: .; J gene: TRBJ2-7; V gene: TRBV11-2; D gene: TRBD1
CDR3 DNA: TGTGCCAGCTCCAGGGAACCCGACCTCGAGAGGGGCTACACCTTC; CDR3 protein: CASSREPDLERGYTF; CDR3 length: 15; clone size: once; J gene: TRBJ1-2; V gene: TRBV18; D gene: .
CDR3 DNA: TGTGCCAGTAGTATTCTTGACCGGGGGGGTTCAGCTGGGGCCAACGTCCTGACTTTC; CDR3 protein: CASSILDRGGSAGANVLTF; CDR3 length: 19; clone size: .; J gene: TRBJ2-6; V gene: TRBV19; D gene: TRBD2
CDR3 DNA: TGTGCCAGCTCTTTTTCGGTGAACACCGGGGAGCTGTTTTTT; CDR3 protein: CASSFSVNTGELFF; CDR3 length: 14; clone size: few; J gene: TRBJ2-2; V gene: TRBV5-8; D gene: .
CDR3 DNA: TGTGCCAGCAGCGAACAGGGGCCCTCCTACGAGCAGTACTTC; CDR3 protein: CASSEQGPSYEQYF; CDR3 length: 14; clone size: .; J gene: TRBJ2-7; V gene: TRBV2; D gene: TRBD1
CDR3 DNA: TGCGCCAGCAGCCCCCTTGGGGCCACTGAAGCTTTCTTT; CDR3 protein: CASSPLGATEAFF; CDR3 length: 13; clone size: .; J gene: TRBJ1-1; V gene: TRBV5-1; D gene: .
CDR3 DNA: TGTGCCAGCAGCTCAATTGACTATGGCTACACCTTC; CDR3 protein: CASSSIDYGYTF; CDR3 length: 12; clone size: few; J gene: TRBJ1-2; V gene: TRBV6-5; D gene: .
CDR3 DNA: TGTGCCAGCAGCCTGCGGACAGGGAACGATTACGAGCAGTACTTC; CDR3 protein: CASSLRTGNDYEQYF; CDR3 length: 15; clone size: .; J gene: TRBJ2-7; V gene: TRBV7-6; D gene: TRBD1
CDR3 DNA: TGTGCCAGCAGCTCACTTCTTAGTGAACGACAGGGGGCGTTTGGAAACACCATATATTTT; CDR3 protein: CASSSLLSERQGAFGNTIYF; CDR3 length: 20; clone size: .; J gene: TRBJ1-3; V gene: TRBV7-3; D gene: TRBD1
CDR3 DNA: TGTGCCAGTAGTATCGAAGGGCGGGGCTATGGCTACACCTTC; CDR3 protein: CASSIEGRGYGYTF; CDR3 length: 14; clone size: few; J gene: TRBJ1-2; V gene: TRBV19; D gene: .
CDR3 DNA: TGTGCCAGCACGACCGGGACAGCCTCTGGGGCCAACGTCCTGACTTTC; CDR3 protein: CASTTGTASGANVLTF; CDR3 length: 16; clone size: .; J gene: TRBJ2-6; V gene: TRBV2; D gene: TRBD1
CDR3 DNA: TGCGCCAGCAGCTTGGGGGCAGGGGGCATGAACACTGAAGCTTTCTTT; CDR3 protein: CASSLGAGGMNTEAFF; CDR3 length: 16; clone size: .; J gene: TRBJ1-1; V gene: TRBV5-1; D gene: TRBD1
CDR3 DNA: TGTGCCAGTAGTATCGACCGGTCGTACACTTCGAACACTGAAGCTTTCTTT; CDR3 protein: CASSIDRSYTSNTEAFF; CDR3 length: 17; clone size: .; J gene: TRBJ1-1; V gene: TRBV19; D gene: .
CDR3 DNA: TGTGCCAGCAGGGGGGAGAGGTCCCAAAACACTGAAGCTTTCTTT; CDR3 protein: CASRGERSQNTEAFF; CDR3 length: 15; clone size: .; J gene: TRBJ1-1; V gene: TRBV6-5; D gene: .
CDR3 DNA: TGTGCCAGTAGAGAACAGGGGACCAGCCAGCCCCAGCATTTT; CDR3 protein: CASREQGTSQPQHF; CDR3 length: 14; clone size: .; J gene: TRBJ1-5; V gene: TRBV19; D gene: TRBD1
CDR3 DNA: TGTGCCAGTAGTACCGGGACAGGGGGGCAAGAGACCCAGTACTTC; CDR3 protein: CASSTGTGGQETQYF; CDR3 length: 15; clone size: few; J gene: TRBJ2-5; V gene: TRBV19; D gene: TRBD1
CDR3 DNA: TGTGCCAGTAGTCCATTCCAGGGGACAGGGGCGGATGGCTACACCTTC; CDR3 protein: CASSPFQGTGADGYTF; CDR3 length: 16; clone size: once; J gene: TRBJ1-2; V gene: TRBV19; D gene: TRBD1
CDR3 DNA: TGCGCCAGCAGCTCGACAGGGGGGTCGATCGAGCAGTACTTC; CDR3 protein: CASSSTGGSIEQYF; CDR3 length: 14; clone size: .; J gene: TRBJ2-7; V gene: TRBV5-1; D gene: TRBD1
CDR3 DNA: TGTGCCAGCAGTCCTAGGACAGGGAACACTGAAGCTTTCTTT; CDR3 protein: CASSPRTGNTEAFF; CDR3 length: 14; clone size: .; J gene: TRBJ1-1; V gene: TRBV5-6; D gene: TRBD1
CDR3 DNA: TGTGCCAGCAGCTCGGGACAGGGGGCGACGGGTTCACCCCTCCACTTT; CDR3 protein: CASSSGQGATGSPLHF; CDR3 length: 16; clone size: medium-sized; J gene: TRBJ1-6; V gene: TRBV5-4; D gene: TRBD1
CDR3 DNA: TGTGCCAGCAGCCGGGACAGAAACTATGGCTACACCTTC; CDR3 protein: CASSRDRNYGYTF; CDR3 length: 13; clone size: .; J gene: TRBJ1-2; V gene: TRBV5-6; D gene: TRBD1
CDR3 DNA: TGTGCCAGCAGCCCAGCGGGGGGGGGAGAGACCCAGTACTTC; CDR3 protein: CASSPAGGGETQYF; CDR3 length: 14; clone size: few; J gene: TRBJ2-5; V gene: TRBV6-6; D gene: TRBD2
CDR3 DNA: TGCGCCAGCAGCTTGGCCGGCAGCTACGAGCAGTACTTC; CDR3 protein: CASSLAGSYEQYF; CDR3 length: 13; clone size: .; J gene: TRBJ2-7; V gene: TRBV5-1; D gene: .
CDR3 DNA: TGCAGTGCTAGTGATTATGAAGCTTTCTTT; CDR3 protein: CSASDYEAFF; CDR3 length: 10; clone size: few; J gene: TRBJ1-1; V gene: TRBV20-1; D gene: .
CDR3 DNA: TGTGCCAGTGGGGGTGACAATAGCAATCAGCCCCAGCATTTT; CDR3 protein: CASGGDNSNQPQHF; CDR3 length: 14; clone size: few; J gene: TRBJ1-5; V gene: TRBV2; D gene: .
CDR3 DNA: TGTGCCAGCAGTGTCACTAGCGGGGGTTCCACAGATACGCAGTATTTT; CDR3 protein: CASSVTSGGSTDTQYF; CDR3 length: 16; clone size: .; J gene: TRBJ2-3; V gene: TRBV27; D gene: TRBD2
CDR3 DNA: TGTGCCAGCAGCCTCGGAGGGTGGGAACCCCTCCACTTT; CDR3 protein: CASSLGGWEPLHF; CDR3 length: 13; clone size: once; J gene: TRBJ1-6; V gene: TRBV6-5; D gene: .
CDR3 DNA: TGTGCCAGCAGCTTGCAGGGTAGCCGTATCACCGGGGAGCTGTTTTTT; CDR3 protein: CASSLQGSRITGELFF; CDR3 length: 16; clone size: once; J gene: TRBJ2-2; V gene: TRBV7-3; D gene: .
CDR3 DNA: TGTGCCAGCAGTGAAGTAGCCCCGGAGACCCAGTACTTC; CDR3 protein: CASSEVAPETQYF; CDR3 length: 13; clone size: .; J gene: TRBJ2-5; V gene: TRBV6-1; D gene: .
CDR3 DNA: TGTGCCAGCAGGGGGGAACGAACCCTTCCATCACCCCTCCACTTT; CDR3 protein: CASRGERTLPSPLHF; CDR3 length: 15; clone size: once; J gene: TRBJ1-6; V gene: TRBV6-1; D gene: .